This T cell receptor (beta chain) stems from a study of OX40 agonist ivuxolimab in advanced cancers. Study-level information: Dose-escalation patients' cancers were hepatocellular carcinoma, melanoma, renal cell or head and neck cancer.

This CDR3 has 16 residues. Germline V gives CDR1 GTSNPN, CDR2 SVGIG (reference sequence). Trimming took 3 bases from V and 2 from J; bases not matched to a gene: 9. TCRdb keeps only in-frame clones here, not all; method: immunoSEQ multiplex PCR. The data show 20,000 to 25,000 clones, around 83% seen once. With autoimmune disease history or systemic immunosuppression, patients were excluded. The specimen comprised CD4+ or CD8+ T cells sorted from blood, sampled in a trial of the OX40 agonist ivuxolimab. The receptor's source is an adult with an advanced solid tumor such as melanoma, head and neck, liver or kidney cancer. The rearrangement joins TRBV30 to TRBJ2-3, with TRBD2 matching over 9 bases. CDR3 in DNA: TGTGCCTGGAGACTGGGGCGGGAGGGCCCCACAGATACGCAGTATTTT. This sequence encodes CAWRLGREGPTDTQYF. Looking up the rest from reference TRBV30 and TRBJ2-3 gives the full variable domain: SQTIHQWPATLVQPVGSPLSLECTVEGTSNPNLYWYRQAAGRGLQLLFYSVGIGQISSEVPQNLSASRPQDRQFILSSKKLLLSDSGFYLCAWRLGREGPTDTQYFGPGTRLTVL.